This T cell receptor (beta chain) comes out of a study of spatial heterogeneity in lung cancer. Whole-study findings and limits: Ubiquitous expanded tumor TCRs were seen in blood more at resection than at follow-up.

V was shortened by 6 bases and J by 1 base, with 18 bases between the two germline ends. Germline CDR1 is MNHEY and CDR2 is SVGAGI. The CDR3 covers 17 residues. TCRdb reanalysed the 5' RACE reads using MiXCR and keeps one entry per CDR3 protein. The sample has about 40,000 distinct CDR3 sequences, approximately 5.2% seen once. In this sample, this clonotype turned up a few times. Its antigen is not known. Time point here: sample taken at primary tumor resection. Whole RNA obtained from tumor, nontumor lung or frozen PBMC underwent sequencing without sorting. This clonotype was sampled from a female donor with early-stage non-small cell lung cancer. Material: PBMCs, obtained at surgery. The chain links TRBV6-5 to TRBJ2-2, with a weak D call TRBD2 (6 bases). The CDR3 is CASSRQVGGENTGELFF. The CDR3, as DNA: TGTGCCAGCAGCCGCCAGGTGGGCGGGGAGAACACCGGGGAGCTGTTTTTT.